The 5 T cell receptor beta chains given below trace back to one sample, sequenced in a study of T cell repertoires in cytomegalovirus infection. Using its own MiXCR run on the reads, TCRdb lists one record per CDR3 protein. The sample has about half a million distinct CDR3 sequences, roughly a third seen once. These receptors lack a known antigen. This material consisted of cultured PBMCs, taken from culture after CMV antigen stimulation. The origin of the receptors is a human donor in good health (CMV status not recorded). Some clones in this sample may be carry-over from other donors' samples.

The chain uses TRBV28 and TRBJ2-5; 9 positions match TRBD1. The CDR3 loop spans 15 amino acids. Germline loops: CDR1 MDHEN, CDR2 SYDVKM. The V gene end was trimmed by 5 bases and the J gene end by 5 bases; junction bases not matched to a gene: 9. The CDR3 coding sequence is TGTGCCAGCAGTCCTGGGACAGGGAGTGGGGAGACCCAGTACTTC. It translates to CASSPGTGSGETQYF.

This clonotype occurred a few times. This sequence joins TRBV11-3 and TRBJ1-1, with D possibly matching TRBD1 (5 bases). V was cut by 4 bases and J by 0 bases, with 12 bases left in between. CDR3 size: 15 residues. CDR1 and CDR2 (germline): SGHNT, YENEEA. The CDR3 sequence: CASSSRARLNTEAFF. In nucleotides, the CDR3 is TGTGCCAGCAGCTCCAGGGCCCGGCTGAACACTGAAGCTTTCTTT.

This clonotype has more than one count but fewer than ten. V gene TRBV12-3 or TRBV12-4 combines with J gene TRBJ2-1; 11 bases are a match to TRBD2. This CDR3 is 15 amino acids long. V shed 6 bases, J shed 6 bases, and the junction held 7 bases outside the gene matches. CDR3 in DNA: TGTGCCAGCAGATTACTAGCGGGAGCCATCAATGAGCAGTTCTTC. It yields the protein CASRLLAGAINEQFF.

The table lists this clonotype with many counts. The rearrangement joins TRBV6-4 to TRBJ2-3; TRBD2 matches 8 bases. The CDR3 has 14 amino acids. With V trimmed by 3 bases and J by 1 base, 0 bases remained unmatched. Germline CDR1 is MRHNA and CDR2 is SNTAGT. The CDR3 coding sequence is TGTGCCAGCAGTGAGCGGGAGGGCACAGATACGCAGTATTTT. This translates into CASSEREGTDTQYF.

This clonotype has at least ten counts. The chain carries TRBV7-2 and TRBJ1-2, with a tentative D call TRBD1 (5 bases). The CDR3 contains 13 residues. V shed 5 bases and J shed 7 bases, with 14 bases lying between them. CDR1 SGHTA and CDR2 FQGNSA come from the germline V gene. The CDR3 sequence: CASSLRAGGGYTF. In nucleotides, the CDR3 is TGTGCCAGCAGCCTCAGGGCAGGAGGTGGCTACACCTTC.